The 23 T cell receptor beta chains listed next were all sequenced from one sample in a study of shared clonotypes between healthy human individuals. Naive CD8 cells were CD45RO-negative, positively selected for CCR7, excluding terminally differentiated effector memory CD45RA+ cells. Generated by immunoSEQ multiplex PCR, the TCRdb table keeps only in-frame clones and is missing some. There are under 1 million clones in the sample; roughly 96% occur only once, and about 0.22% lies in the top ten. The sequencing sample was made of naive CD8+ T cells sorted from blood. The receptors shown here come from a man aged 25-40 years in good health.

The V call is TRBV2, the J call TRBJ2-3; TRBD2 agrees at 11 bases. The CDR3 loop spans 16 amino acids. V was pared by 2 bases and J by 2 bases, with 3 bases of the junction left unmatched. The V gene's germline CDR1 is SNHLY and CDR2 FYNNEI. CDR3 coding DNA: TGTGCCAGCAGTGAACCTAGCGGGAGGACCACAGATACGCAGTATTTT. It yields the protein CASSEPSGRTTDTQYF.

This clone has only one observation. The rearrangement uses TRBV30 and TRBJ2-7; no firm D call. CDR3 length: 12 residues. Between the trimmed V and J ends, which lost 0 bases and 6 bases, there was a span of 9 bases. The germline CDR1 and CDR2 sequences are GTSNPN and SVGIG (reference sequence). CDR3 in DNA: TGTGCCTGGAGTGTACAGAATAGCGAGCAGTACTTC. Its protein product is CAWSVQNSEQYF.

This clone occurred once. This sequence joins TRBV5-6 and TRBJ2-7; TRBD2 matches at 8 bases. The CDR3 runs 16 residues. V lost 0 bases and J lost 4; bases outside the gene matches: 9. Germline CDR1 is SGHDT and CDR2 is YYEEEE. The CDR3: CASSLASGLGRYEQYF. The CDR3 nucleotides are TGTGCCAGCAGCTTGGCCTCGGGACTAGGGCGATACGAGCAGTACTTC.

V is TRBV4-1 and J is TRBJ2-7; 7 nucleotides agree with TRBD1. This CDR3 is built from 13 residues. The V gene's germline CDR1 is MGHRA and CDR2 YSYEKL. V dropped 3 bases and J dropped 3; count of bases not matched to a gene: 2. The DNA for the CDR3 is TGCGCCAGCAGCCACGGGACAGACTACGAGCAGTACTTC. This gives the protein CASSHGTDYEQYF.

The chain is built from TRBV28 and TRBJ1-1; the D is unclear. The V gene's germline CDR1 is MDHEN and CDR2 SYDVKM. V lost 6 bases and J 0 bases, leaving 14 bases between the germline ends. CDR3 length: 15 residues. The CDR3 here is CASRQSQALNTEAFF. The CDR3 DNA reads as TGTGCCAGCAGACAATCGCAGGCCTTGAACACTGAAGCTTTCTTT.

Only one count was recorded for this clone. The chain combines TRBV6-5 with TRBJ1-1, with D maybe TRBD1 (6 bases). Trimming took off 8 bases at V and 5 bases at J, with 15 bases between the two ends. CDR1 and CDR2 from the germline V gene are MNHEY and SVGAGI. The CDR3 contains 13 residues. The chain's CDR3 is CASGPQGWTEAFF. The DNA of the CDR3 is TGTGCCAGCGGTCCACAGGGCTGGACTGAAGCTTTCTTT.

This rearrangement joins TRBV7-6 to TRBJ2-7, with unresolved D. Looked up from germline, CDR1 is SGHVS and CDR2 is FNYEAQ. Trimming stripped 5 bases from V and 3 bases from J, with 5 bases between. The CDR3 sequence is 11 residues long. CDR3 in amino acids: CASSPDYEQYF. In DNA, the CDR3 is TGTGCCAGCAGCCCGGACTACGAGCAGTACTTC. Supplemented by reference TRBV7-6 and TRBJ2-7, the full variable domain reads GAGVSQSPRYKVTKRGQDVALRCDPISGHVSLYWYRQALGQGPEFLTYFNYEAQQDKSGLPNDRFSAERPEGSISTLTIQRTEQRDSAMYRCASSPDYEQYFGPGTRLTVT.

CDR3 in amino acids: CASSDPGAQETQYF. CDR3 coding DNA: TGCGCCAGCAGTGATCCCGGAGCGCAAGAGACCCAGTACTTC. V gene TRBV10-1 combines with J gene TRBJ2-5; no reliable D call. Germline values: CDR1 WNHNN, CDR2 SYGVQD (reference sequence). The ends were cut back, 3 bases at V and 2 bases at J, with 10 bases in the middle. The CDR3 spans 14 residues.

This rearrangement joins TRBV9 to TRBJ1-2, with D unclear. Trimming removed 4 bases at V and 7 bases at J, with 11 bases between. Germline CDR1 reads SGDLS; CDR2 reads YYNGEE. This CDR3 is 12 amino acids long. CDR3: CASSSQTGGYTF. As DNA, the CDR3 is TGTGCCAGCAGCTCACAAACGGGTGGCTACACCTTC.

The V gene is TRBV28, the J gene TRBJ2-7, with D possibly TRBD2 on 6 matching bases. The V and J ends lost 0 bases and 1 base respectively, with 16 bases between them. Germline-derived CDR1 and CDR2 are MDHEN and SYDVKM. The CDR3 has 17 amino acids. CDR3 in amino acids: CASSLWEGSRQSYEQYF. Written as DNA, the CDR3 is TGTGCCAGCAGTTTATGGGAGGGAAGTCGGCAGTCCTACGAGCAGTACTTC.

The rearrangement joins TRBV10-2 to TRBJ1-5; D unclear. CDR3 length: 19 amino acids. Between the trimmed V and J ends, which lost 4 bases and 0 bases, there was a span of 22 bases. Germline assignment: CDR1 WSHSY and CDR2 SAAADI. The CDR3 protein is CASSGDTFRFEFSNQPQHF. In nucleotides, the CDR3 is TGCGCCAGCAGTGGAGACACCTTCAGATTCGAATTTAGCAATCAGCCCCAGCATTTT.

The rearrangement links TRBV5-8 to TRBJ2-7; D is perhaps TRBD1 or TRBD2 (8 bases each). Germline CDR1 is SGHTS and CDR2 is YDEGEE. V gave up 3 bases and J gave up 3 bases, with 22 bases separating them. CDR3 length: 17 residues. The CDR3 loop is CASSSKRQGSGSYEQYF. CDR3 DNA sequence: TGTGCCAGCAGCTCGAAGCGACAGGGGAGCGGGAGCTACGAGCAGTACTTC.

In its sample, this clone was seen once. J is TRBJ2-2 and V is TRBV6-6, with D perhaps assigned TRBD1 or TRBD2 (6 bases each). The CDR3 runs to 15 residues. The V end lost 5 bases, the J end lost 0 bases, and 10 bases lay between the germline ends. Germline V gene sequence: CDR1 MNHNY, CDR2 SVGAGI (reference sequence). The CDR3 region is CASSPRGANTGELFF. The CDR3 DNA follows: TGTGCCAGCAGTCCGAGGGGGGCGAACACCGGGGAGCTGTTTTTT.

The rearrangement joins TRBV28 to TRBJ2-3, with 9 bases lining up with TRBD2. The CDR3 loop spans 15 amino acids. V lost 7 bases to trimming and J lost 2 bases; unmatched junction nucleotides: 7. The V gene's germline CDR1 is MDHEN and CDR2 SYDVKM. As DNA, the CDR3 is TGTGCCAGCACGGCTAGCGGGAAAATCACAGATACGCAGTATTTT. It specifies CASTASGKITDTQYF.

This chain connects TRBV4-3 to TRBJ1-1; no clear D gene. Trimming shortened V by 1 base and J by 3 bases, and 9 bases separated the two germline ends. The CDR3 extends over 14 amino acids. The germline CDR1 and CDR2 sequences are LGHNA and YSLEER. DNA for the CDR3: TGCGCCAGCAGCCAAGGGGCCTTTGACACTGAAGCTTTCTTT. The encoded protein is CASSQGAFDTEAFF.

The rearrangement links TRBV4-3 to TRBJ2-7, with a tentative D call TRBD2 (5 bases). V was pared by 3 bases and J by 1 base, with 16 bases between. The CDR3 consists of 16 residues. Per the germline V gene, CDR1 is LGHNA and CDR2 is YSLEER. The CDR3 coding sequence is TGCGCCAGCAGCCAGTTCATAGGCGGGTTGTCCTACGAGCAGTACTTC. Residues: CASSQFIGGLSYEQYF.

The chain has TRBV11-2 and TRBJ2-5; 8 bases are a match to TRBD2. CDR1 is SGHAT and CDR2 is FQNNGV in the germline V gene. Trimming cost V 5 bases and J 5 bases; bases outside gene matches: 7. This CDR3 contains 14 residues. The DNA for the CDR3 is TGTGCCAGCAGCCCACGGACTAGCTGGGAGACCCAGTACTTC. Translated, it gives CASSPRTSWETQYF. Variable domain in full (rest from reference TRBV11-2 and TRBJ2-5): EAGVAQSPRYKIIEKRQSVAFWCNPISGHATLYWYQQILGQGPKLLIQFQNNGVVDDSQLPKDRFSAERLKGVDSTLKIQPAKLEDSAVYLCASSPRTSWETQYFGPGTRLLVL.

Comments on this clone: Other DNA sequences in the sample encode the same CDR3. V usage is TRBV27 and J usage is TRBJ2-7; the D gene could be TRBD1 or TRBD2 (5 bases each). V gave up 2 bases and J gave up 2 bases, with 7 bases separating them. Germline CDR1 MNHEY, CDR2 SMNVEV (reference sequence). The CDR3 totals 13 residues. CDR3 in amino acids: CASSLGGPYEQYF. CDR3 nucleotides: TGTGCCAGCAGTTTAGGGGGACCCTACGAGCAGTACTTC.

DNA of the CDR3: TGCGCCAGCAGCCAAGAAGGGCCGACTAGCGTTATCACAGATACGCAGTATTTT. Protein sequence: CASSQEGPTSVITDTQYF. The chain couples TRBV4-1 to TRBJ2-3; TRBD2 matches 8 bases. The CDR3 sequence is 18 residues long. Germline CDR1 and CDR2: MGHRA and YSYEKL. The V segment lost 0 bases and the J segment 2 bases; nucleotides outside the gene matches: 10.

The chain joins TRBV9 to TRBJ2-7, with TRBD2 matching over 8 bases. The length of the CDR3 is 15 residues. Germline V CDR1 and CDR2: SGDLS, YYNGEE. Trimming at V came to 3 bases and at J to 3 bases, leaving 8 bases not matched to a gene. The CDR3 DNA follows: TGTGCCAGCAGCGCCGCGGGGGGAGGCATCTACGAGCAGTACTTC. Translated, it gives CASSAAGGGIYEQYF.

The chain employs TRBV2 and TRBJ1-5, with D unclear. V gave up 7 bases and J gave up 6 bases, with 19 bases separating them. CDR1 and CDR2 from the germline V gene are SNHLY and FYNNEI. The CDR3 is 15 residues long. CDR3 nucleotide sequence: TGTGCCAGCAAAACCACCCCAGAGGGTTTTCAGCCCCAGCATTTT. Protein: CASKTTPEGFQPQHF. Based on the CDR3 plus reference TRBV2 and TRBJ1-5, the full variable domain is EPEVTQTPSHQVTQMGQEVILRCVPISNHLYFYWYRQILGQKVEFLVSFYNNEISEKSEIFDDQFSVERPDGSNFTLKIRSTKLEDSAMYFCASKTTPEGFQPQHFGDGTRLSIL.

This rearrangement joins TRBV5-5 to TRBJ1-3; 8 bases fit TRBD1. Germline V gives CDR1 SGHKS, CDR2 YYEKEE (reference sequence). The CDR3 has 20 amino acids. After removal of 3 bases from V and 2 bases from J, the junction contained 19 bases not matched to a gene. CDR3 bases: TGTGCCAGCAGCTGGTCGGCGACAGGGGTTGGGGAATCTCCTGGAAACACCATATATTTT. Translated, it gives CASSWSATGVGESPGNTIYF.

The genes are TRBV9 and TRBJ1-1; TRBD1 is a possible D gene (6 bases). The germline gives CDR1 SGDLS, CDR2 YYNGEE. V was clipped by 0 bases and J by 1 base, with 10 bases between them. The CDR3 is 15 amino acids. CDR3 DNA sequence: TGTGCCAGCAGCGTAGTTCGGGGGCCGAACACTGAAGCTTTCTTT. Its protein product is CASSVVRGPNTEAFF.